This T cell receptor beta chain originates from a study of response to subunit inactivated influenza vaccine (dated by TCRdb to between 2017 and 2018). Looking at the study overall: Deep quantitative profiling of the T cell receptor repertoire was used in the study to follow responses to a trivalent subunit inactivated influenza vaccine. Beyond this particular receptor, the publication reports: The authors suggested that each seasonal influenza vaccination may recruit only a limited number of new T cells.

In regard to this clonotype: The antigen this receptor binds is unknown. No much larger clone is present one base from it, and per-base qualities are unavailable.

V is reduced by 3 bases and J by 4 bases, leaving a spacing of 12 bases between them. The germline V gene specifies ENHRY as CDR1 and SYGVKD as CDR2. The CDR3 spans 14 residues, from the cysteine through the phenylalanine. CDR3 DNA only is kept here, 42 bases in frame from base 1. Library generation was performed with RT-PCR. The sequencer was an Illumina HiSeq 2500. TCRdb reran the public reads through fastp at Q25 and MiXCR, keeping productive beta chains. Each CDR3 protein appears once, grouped with its most common genes and DNA. This sample comprises 550,000 to 650,000 distinct CDR3 sequences, 10% to 15% of them detected only once. The ten largest clones capture 10% of the sample.

This receptor was identified in a man aged 50-60 years who received an inactivated influenza vaccine. Donor details come from another sample of the same person, matched by shared clones. The source material was PBMCs from blood, sampled on the day of vaccination. The V and J segments used are TRBV10-3 and TRBJ2-5, with the D gene not clear enough to name. The DNA sequence is TGTGCCATCAGTGAATCCACTACCCTAGAGACCCAGTACTTC. This encodes CAISESTTLETQYF.